This T cell receptor (beta chain) was identified during a study of cytomegalovirus exposure and HLA in healthy donors. Looking at the study overall: Earlier, 100 million to 130 million unique TCR beta sequences were recovered from around 180 million T cells by an analysis.

Whole-study findings and limits: Follow-up analysis later connected one missense variant in DCLRE1C with trimming of TCR beta V- and J-genes. A later analysis reportedly found fewer N-insertions in an Asian-associated ancestry cluster than the roughly 670-donor mean.

This clone appeared a few times. Its matching antigen is unknown. The CDR3 consists of 16 residues. CDR1 and CDR2 from the germline V gene are SGHDT and YYEEEE. V lost 7 bases and J 2 bases, leaving 16 bases between the germline ends. Participants comprised healthy donors of bone marrow. With 60 Vbeta and 13 Jbeta primers, the PCR was carried out. The method was immunoSEQ multiplex PCR; TCRdb's version includes in-frame clones alone and lacks a portion of them. The repertoire consists of over 250,000 clones, with 70% to 90% occurring once and the leading ten covering 3.5% to 4%. V is TRBV5-6 and J is TRBJ2-6; maybe TRBD1 (6 bases). The sequencing input was PBMCs. This receptor was obtained from a middle-aged man in good health and CMV-seropositive. Here the CDR3 reads CASVGPTGPGANVLTF. As DNA, the CDR3 is TGTGCCAGCGTCGGTCCAACAGGGCCTGGGGCCAACGTCCTGACTTTC.